The clone carrying this T cell receptor (beta chain) was counted a few times. This entry belongs to a study of spatial heterogeneity in lung cancer. For the study at large: The mean occurrence of each unique TCR and UMI combination in raw reads exceeded eight.

Time point denoted: sample taken at primary tumor resection. No cell sorting; template was whole RNA from tumor, lung tissue or PBMC. Samples were donated by 72 untreated early-stage non-small cell lung cancer patients. Germline assignment: CDR1 SGHTS and CDR2 YDEGEE. CDR3 length: 14 residues. Trimming pared 2 bases from V and 3 bases from J, leaving 9 bases between. TCRdb processed the 5' RACE reads anew with MiXCR; each CDR3 protein has one entry. The table has about 85,000 distinct CDR3 sequences, approximately 21% seen once. Sequencing used PBMCs, obtained at surgery. J is TRBJ1-5 and V is TRBV5-8; D unresolved. This clonotype was obtained from a male donor with early-stage non-small cell lung cancer. CDR3 DNA sequence: TGTGCCAGCAGCTTTGGGTCCCACAATCAGCCCCAGCATTTT. This encodes CASSFGSHNQPQHF. Drawing the rest from reference TRBV5-8 and TRBJ1-5, the complete variable domain is EAGVTQSPTHLIKTRGQQATLRCSPISGHTSVYWYQQALGLGLQFLLWYDEGEERNRGNFPPRFSGRQFPNYSSELNVNALELEDSALYLCASSFGSHNQPQHFGDGTRLSIL.